This TCR beta chain derives from a study of blood T cell repertoires in COVID-19. About the research overall: Italy, Spain and the United States were the sources of the convalescent and acute COVID-19 samples. Sources were T cells, B-cell-depleted T cells, or PBMCs; the material itself was cDNA or gDNA.

The CDR3 loop spans 13 amino acids. V shed 2 bases and J shed 5 bases, with 9 bases lying between them. Germline values: CDR1 MNHEY, CDR2 SVGEGT. Profiled with immunoSEQ multiplex PCR; TCRdb holds only in-frame clones, not every one. The table lists some 340,000 clones, around 87% of them singletons. The receptor was derived from a woman aged 30 to 39 who had recovered from COVID-19. The rearrangement links TRBV6-2 or TRBV6-3 to TRBJ1-1; tentatively, D is TRBD1 (5 bases). The sample consisted of PBMCs or T cells enriched from blood (not recorded which). CDR3 in amino acids: CASSYIQGTEAFF. The CDR3 bases are TGTGCCAGCAGTTACATCCAGGGAACTGAAGCTTTCTTT.